Described below is a single T cell receptor beta chain sequence and its context. Ten or more counts support this clone. The antigen it binds to is not known. The record has no base qualities; no much larger clone is one base away. All of the isolated RNA was reverse transcribed with the High Capacity cDNA Reverse Transcription Kit, so expressed TCRB transcripts were sequenced. Deep immunoSEQ sequencing was applied to naive, central memory and regulatory T cell samples, giving an average of about 3.57 million total reads per sample. Sorted cells were lysed in RLT buffer and RNA was extracted with DNase-treated RNeasy Micro or Mini kits, depending on cell number. Each cell subset was processed on its own to prevent cross-contamination, while patient and healthy donor samples were processed together. TCRB sequences were amplified from cDNA with the immunoSEQ multiplex PCR, producing 87-bp fragments spanning the CDR3 region. Amplicons were sequenced on the Illumina HiSeq platform. The original pipeline was this. PCR bias was corrected computationally using synthetic template baselines, and reads within Hamming distance 2 were collapsed, with unmergeable singletons discarded. Reads were aligned against IMGT to assign V, D and J genes, CDR3 length and insertions or deletions at six rearrangement sites. Within each subset, clonotype counts were normalized to sorted cell number, after which true diversity and Gini coefficients were computed with the tcR R package. The overlap coefficient, calculated on TCRB nucleotide sequences, was used to quantify repertoire sharing. Held by TCRdb, this immuneACCESS table contains in-frame sequences only and omits some clones. Under half of the omission traces to an unresolved V gene where checked; the cause of the rest is unknown. The DNA gave D and trimming, while V, J and clone size come from that table. The sample has some 300,000 clones on record, about 7.8% of them singletons. Clones ranked in the top ten supply 1% of the sample.

From the cysteine up to the phenylalanine, the CDR3 has a length of 10 residues. Only CDR3 DNA remains: 30 bases, in frame from the first base. Reading the germline V gene (reference sequence) gives CDR1 SEHNR and CDR2 FQNEAQ. The trim is 7 bases for V and 5 bases for J, with a gap of 4 bases between the germline ends. Each donor gave one peripheral blood draw, averaging about 100 mL, which was collected into heparinised tubes. A BD FACSAria II and a panel including CD45RO, CCR7, CD25, CD127, CD95 and CD27 were used to sort naive, central memory, regulatory and stem cell-like memory CD4+ T cells. A purity above 95% was achieved for all sorted populations. PBMCs were isolated right away by Lymphoprep density gradient centrifugation and were stained directly, without culture. So that batch effects would be minimized, each experiment stained and sorted samples in pairs, pairing one healthy donor with one patient.

This entry comes from a study of beta chain features in type 1 diabetes (dated by TCRdb to the late 2010s). In terms of the full investigation: No differences in mean age, gender distribution, total cell number or subset yield were found between patients and healthy donors. A total of approximately 100,000,000 sorted cells were examined across all samples, and the number of cells per subset was strongly correlated with RNA yield. The study compared the TCRB repertoires of sorted circulating CD4+ T cell subsets in recently diagnosed type 1 diabetes patients with those in matched healthy donors. Whereas all 30 or so donors provided naive and central memory subsets, regulatory and stem cell-like memory subsets were isolated from just 8 patients and about eight healthy donors. What the study reported, not specific to this receptor: In all four CD4+ subsets, TCRB CDR3 length was moderately but significantly shorter in type 1 diabetes patients. At VDJ recombination sites, patients with type 1 diabetes made fewer insertions and deleted more nucleotides, a pattern implying thymic rearrangement abnormalities. PCR might favor shorter templates, but patient and control samples were amplified and corrected together, so any skew would affect both groups equally. Only small numbers of individuals were included in the HLA sub-analyses, which left unresolved whether HLA type had any influence on TCRB rearrangement. Naive, central memory and regulatory TCRB repertoires appeared more similar among patients than among healthy donors. Because cDNA was sequenced instead of genomic DNA, activated cells with high expression could be over-represented, although the groups did not differ in activation or CD3 levels.

Sequences were obtained from central memory CD4+ T cells from blood. The chain links TRBV7-9 with TRBJ2-3; no D segment can be confidently identified. The TCR originated in a woman aged 18 to 35 in good health. The DNA reads as follows: TGTGCCAGCAAGGGAGATACGCAGTATTTT. The translation is CASKGDTQYF.